This T cell receptor beta chain comes out of a study of Graves' ophthalmopathy and Graves' hyperthyroidism. Hyperthyroidism in these 18- to 65-year-old patients was newly diagnosed, lasting under 2 months. The authors diagnosed from clinical symptoms, serum thyroxine, TRAb, thyroid ultrasound and orbital computed tomography. Transcripts of RNA were the source for amplifying TCR beta CDR3 regions. In the first round, RT-PCR was carried out with HTBI primers, and a multiplex PCR formed the second round. MiXCR, applied by TCRdb to the multiplex PCR reads, yields one record per CDR3 protein. The repertoire includes around 1.1 million distinct CDR3 sequences, 35% to 40% of them detected once, and over 8.5% sits in the top ten. This clonotype was observed at least ten times. The clonotype comes from an adult man with Graves' hyperthyroidism. Sequences were obtained from peripheral blood or thyroid tissue (not recorded which).

The CDR3 bases are TGTGCCAGCAGTCGACAGACAAACACTGAAGCTTTCTTT. It translates to CASSRQTNTEAFF. V gene TRBV12-3 or TRBV12-4 combines with J gene TRBJ1-1; possibly TRBD1 for D (5 bases). There are 13 residues in the CDR3. Trimming removed 5 bases at V and 2 bases at J, with 9 bases between.